Described below is a single TCR beta chain sequence and its context. Its specificity is unknown. The same CDR3 is also encoded by other DNA sequences in this sample. This entry is derived from a study of beta chain features in type 1 diabetes. Study results and caveats: Type 1 diabetes patients showed a moderate but significant shortening of TCRB CDR3s in all four CD4+ subsets.

It was via CD45RO/CCR7/CD25/CD127/CD95/CD27 that CD4+ naive, central memory, regulatory and stem cell-like memory cells were sorted. Sorting gave populations that all exceeded 98% purity. Per the germline V gene, CDR1 is SGHTA and CDR2 is FQGNSA. With 5 bases clipped from V and 3 bases from J, the junction kept 5 bases outside the gene matches. The CDR3 has 14 amino acids. The sequenced template was cDNA made from the entire isolated RNA. TCRdb's table, derived via immunoSEQ multiplex PCR, lists solely in-frame clones and lacks some. Among 500,000 to 850,000 clones, more than 12% were seen once, and the ten largest hold less than 0.04%.

The clonotype originates from a man between 18 and 35 years old with type 1 diabetes. The sequencing sample was made of naive CD4+ T cells from blood. This rearrangement joins TRBV7-2 to TRBJ2-3; 7 positions agree with TRBD1. CDR3 loop: CASSLSRGTDTQYF. The CDR3 DNA follows: TGTGCCAGCAGCCTGTCCAGGGGGACAGATACGCAGTATTTT.